These 11 T cell receptor beta chains came from one sample sequenced in a study of T cell responses to AZD1222 COVID-19 vaccine. The protocol was immunoSEQ multiplex PCR, while the TCRdb copy is restricted to in-frame clones and leaves out a portion. The table includes 120,000 or so clones, 70% to 90% detected once. The sample was peripheral blood, taken on day 0 of AZD1222 vaccination. The receptors derive from an adult in good health.

V usage is TRBV5-4 and J usage is TRBJ2-1; perhaps D is TRBD1 or TRBD2 (5 bases each). The germline CDR1 and CDR2 sequences are SGHNT and YYREEE (reference sequence). Trimming removed 4 bases at V and 5 bases at J, with 10 bases between. This CDR3 is 13 amino acids long. Here the CDR3 reads CASSRDPDNEQFF. The DNA of the CDR3 is TGTGCCAGCAGCCGGGACCCTGACAATGAGCAGTTCTTC.

J is TRBJ1-4 and V is TRBV4-1; no clear D gene. V shed 4 bases and J shed 8 bases, with 11 bases lying between them. This CDR3 is 13 amino acids long. The germline V gene encodes CDR1 MGHRA and CDR2 YSYEKL. CDR3 protein: CASSLSLEEKLFF. CDR3 nucleotides: TGCGCCAGCAGCCTCTCTTTGGAAGAAAAACTGTTTTTT.

The chain combines TRBV7-9 with TRBJ2-2; D gene unclear. CDR1 is SEHNR, CDR2 FQNEAQ, per germline (reference sequence). The V gene lost 2 bases and the J gene lost 0 bases, with 13 bases spanning the gap. The CDR3 consists of 17 residues. CDR3 sequence: CASSLPIGRANTGELFF. CDR3 coding DNA: TGTGCCAGCAGCTTACCGATAGGGCGCGCGAACACCGGGGAGCTGTTTTTT.

The chain employs TRBV5-1 and TRBJ1-2; tentative D call: TRBD1 (6 bases). Germline CDR1 is SGHRS and CDR2 is YFSETQ. V was trimmed by 0 bases and J by 3 bases, leaving 12 bases between them. The length of the CDR3 is 15 residues. CDR3 sequence: CASSLGQGLYYGYTF. The CDR3 DNA follows: TGCGCCAGCAGCTTGGGGCAGGGGCTATACTATGGCTACACCTTC.

V gene TRBV6-5 combines with J gene TRBJ1-1; D remains ambiguous. The CDR3 length is 14 residues. Germline values: CDR1 MNHEY, CDR2 SVGAGI. The ends were cut back, 6 bases at V and 4 bases at J, with 15 bases in the middle. CDR3 coding DNA: TGTGCCAGCAGCCTACTAGGGAAATCCACTGAAGCTTTCTTT. It yields the protein CASSLLGKSTEAFF.

The V call is TRBV28, the J call TRBJ1-1; D not resolved. Trimming stripped 4 bases from V and 3 bases from J, with 0 bases between. The germline V gene encodes CDR1 MDHEN and CDR2 SYDVKM. This CDR3 contains 10 residues. The CDR3, as DNA: TGTGCCAGCAGTTACACTGAAGCTTTCTTT. Its protein is CASSYTEAFF. The full variable domain, in which reference TRBV28 and TRBJ1-1 provide the parts outside the CDR3, is DVKVTQSSRYLVKRTGEKVFLECVQDMDHENMFWYRQDPGLGLRLIYFSYDVKMKEKGDIPEGYSVSREKKERFSLILESASTNQTSMYLCASSYTEAFFGQGTRLTVV.

The chain links TRBV19 to TRBJ1-4; TRBD1 agrees at 8 bases. This CDR3 is built from 11 residues. The V gene end was trimmed by 11 bases and the J gene end by 8 bases; junction bases not matched to a gene: 4. Germline lookup yields CDR1 LNHDA and CDR2 SQIVND (reference sequence). CDR3 sequence reads: CAARTGEKLFF. CDR3 sequence (DNA): TGTGCCGCGCGGACAGGGGAAAAACTGTTTTTT.

The table lists this clone with a count of one. This rearrangement joins TRBV20-1 to TRBJ1-1, with D unresolved. V was cut by 3 bases and J by 7 bases, with 12 bases left in between. The germline CDR1 and CDR2 sequences are DFQATT and SNEGSKA (reference sequence). The length of the CDR3 is 12 residues. The CDR3 region is CSASNGLGEAFF. CDR3 DNA: TGCAGTGCTAGTAACGGCTTGGGTGAAGCTTTCTTT.

The V gene is TRBV5-6, the J gene TRBJ1-2; D possibly corresponds to TRBD1 (5 bases). Per germline, CDR1 SGHDT and CDR2 YYEEEE. V lost 0 bases to trimming and J lost 4 bases, with 13 bases between them. This CDR3 has 15 amino acids. CDR3 nucleotides: TGTGCCAGCAGCTTGGCCGCAGGGTCGGGCTATGGCTACACCTTC. It specifies CASSLAAGSGYGYTF.

This clone was recorded only once. The chain carries TRBV19 and TRBJ2-2, with TRBD1 matching over 8 bases. This CDR3 has 15 residues. V lost 3 bases to trimming and J lost 7 bases; unmatched junction nucleotides: 7. Per germline, CDR1 LNHDA and CDR2 SQIVND (reference sequence). The CDR3 reads CASSISRGPGGELFF. CDR3 DNA sequence: TGTGCCAGTAGTATCTCCAGGGGGCCCGGCGGGGAGCTGTTTTTT.

The sample holds a few counts of this clone. The V and J genes are TRBV30 and TRBJ1-6; D remains unclear. Germline values: CDR1 GTSNPN, CDR2 SVGIG (reference sequence). This CDR3 is 14 amino acids long. The ends were cut back, 4 bases at V and 0 bases at J, with 7 bases in the middle. The DNA of the CDR3 is TGTGCCTGGACTCCAAGCTCCTATAATTCACCCCTCCACTTT. Translating gives CAWTPSSYNSPLHF. The complete variable domain, with remaining parts taken from reference TRBV30 and TRBJ1-6, reads SQTIHQWPATLVQPVGSPLSLECTVEGTSNPNLYWYRQAAGRGLQLLFYSVGIGQISSEVPQNLSASRPQDRQFILSSKKLLLSDSGFYLCAWTPSSYNSPLHFGNGTRLTVT.